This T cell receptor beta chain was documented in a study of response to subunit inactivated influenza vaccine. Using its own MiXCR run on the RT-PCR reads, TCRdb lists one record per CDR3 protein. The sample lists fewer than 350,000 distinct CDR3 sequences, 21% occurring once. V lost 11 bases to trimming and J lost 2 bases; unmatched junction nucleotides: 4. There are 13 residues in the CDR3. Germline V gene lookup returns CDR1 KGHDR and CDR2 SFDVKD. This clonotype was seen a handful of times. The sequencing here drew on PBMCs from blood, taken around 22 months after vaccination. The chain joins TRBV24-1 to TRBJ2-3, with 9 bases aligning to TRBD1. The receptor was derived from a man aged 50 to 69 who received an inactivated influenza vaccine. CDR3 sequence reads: CAIRDRATDTQYF. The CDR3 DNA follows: TGTGCCATCCGGGACAGGGCCACAGATACGCAGTATTTT.